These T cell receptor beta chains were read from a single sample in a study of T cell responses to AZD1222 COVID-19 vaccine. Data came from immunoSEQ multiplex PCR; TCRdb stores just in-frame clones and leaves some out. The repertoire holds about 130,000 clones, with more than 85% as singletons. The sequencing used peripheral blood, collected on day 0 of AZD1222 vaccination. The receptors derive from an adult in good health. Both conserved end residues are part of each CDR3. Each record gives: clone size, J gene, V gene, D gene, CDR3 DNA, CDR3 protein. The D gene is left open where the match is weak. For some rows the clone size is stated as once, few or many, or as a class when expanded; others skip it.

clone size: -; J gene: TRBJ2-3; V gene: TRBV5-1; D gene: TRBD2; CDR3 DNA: TGCGCCAGCAGCCCGCAGACTAGCGGGGGTGCAGATACGCAGTATTTT; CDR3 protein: CASSPQTSGGADTQYF
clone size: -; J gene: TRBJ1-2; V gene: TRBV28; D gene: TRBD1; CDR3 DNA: TGTGCCGCAAACAGGGGGAACTATGGCTACACCTTC; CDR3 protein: CAANRGNYGYTF
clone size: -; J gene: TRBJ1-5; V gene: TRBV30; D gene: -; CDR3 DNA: TGTGCCTGGAGTGATGGTAGCAATCAGCCCCAGCATTTT; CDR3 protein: CAWSDGSNQPQHF
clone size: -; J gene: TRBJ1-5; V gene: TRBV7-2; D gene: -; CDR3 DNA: TGTGCCAGCAGCCTACGAAGGGCCCTCGATCAGCCCCAGCATTTT; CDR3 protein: CASSLRRALDQPQHF
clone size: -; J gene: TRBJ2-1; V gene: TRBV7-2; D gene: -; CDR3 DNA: TGTGCCAGCAGCTCGAAGGGGAGAGGGGGGGCCAATTACAATGAGCAGTTCTTC; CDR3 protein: CASSSKGRGGANYNEQFF
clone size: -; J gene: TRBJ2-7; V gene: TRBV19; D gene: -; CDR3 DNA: TGTGCCAGTAGGACCACCGGGGGCTCACCTTCCTACGAGCAGTACTTC; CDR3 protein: CASRTTGGSPSYEQYF
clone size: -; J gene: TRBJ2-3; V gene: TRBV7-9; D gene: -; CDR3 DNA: TGTGCCAGCAGCTTAGCGGGAGGCCCCACAGATACGCAGTATTTT; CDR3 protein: CASSLAGGPTDTQYF
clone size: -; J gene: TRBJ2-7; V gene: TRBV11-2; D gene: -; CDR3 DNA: TGTGCCAGCAGCCCTGGGGGGACCCGGCGGGGTGAGCAGTACTTC; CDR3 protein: CASSPGGTRRGEQYF
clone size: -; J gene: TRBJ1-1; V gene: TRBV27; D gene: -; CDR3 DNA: TGTGCCAGCAGTCGTACAGGTGGCACTGAAGCTTTCTTT; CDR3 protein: CASSRTGGTEAFF
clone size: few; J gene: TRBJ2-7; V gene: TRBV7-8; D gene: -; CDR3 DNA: TGTGCCAGCAGCCTCACCCTAATAGGCGAGCAGTACTTC; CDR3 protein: CASSLTLIGEQYF
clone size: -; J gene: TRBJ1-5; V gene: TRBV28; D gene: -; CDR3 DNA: TGTGCCAGCAGTTTCCCTGACAGTAGGCGGGGTTTCCGGCAGCCCCAGCATTTT; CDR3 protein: CASSFPDSRRGFRQPQHF